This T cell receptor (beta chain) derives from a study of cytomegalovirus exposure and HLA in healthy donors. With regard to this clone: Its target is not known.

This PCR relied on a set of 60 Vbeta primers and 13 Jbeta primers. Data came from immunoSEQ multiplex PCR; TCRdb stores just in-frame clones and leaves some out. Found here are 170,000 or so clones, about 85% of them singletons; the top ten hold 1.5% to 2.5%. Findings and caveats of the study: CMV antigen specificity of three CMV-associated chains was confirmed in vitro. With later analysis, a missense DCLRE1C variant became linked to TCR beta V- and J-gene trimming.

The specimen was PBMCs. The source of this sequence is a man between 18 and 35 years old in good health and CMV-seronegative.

The CDR3 region has the DNA TGCAGCGTTGAAGATCGGGGGGGCAATGAAAAACTGTTTTTT. This translates into CSVEDRGGNEKLFF. V gene TRBV29-1 combines with J gene TRBJ1-4; weak D call: TRBD1 (6 bases). The CDR3 consists of 14 residues. Germline V CDR1 and CDR2: SQVTM, ANQGSEA. Trimming left V 0 bases short and J 5 bases short, with 10 bases between.